This record looks at one TCR beta chain sequence and its context. No antigen is known for it. Some clones are missing from TCRdb's copy, which holds only in-frame ones; the method was immunoSEQ multiplex PCR. The data contain approximately 90,000 clones, roughly nine tenths of them singletons. This CDR3 is built from 16 residues. The junction had 14 bases not matched to a gene; V was cut back by 4 bases and J by 9 bases. Germline V gives CDR1 WNHNN, CDR2 SYGVQD (reference sequence). This entry comes from a study of OX40 agonist ivuxolimab in advanced cancers. Study as a whole: Checkpoint inhibitors had been given previously to around 38% of patients. Three patients showed partial responses: one hepatocellular carcinoma and two cutaneous melanoma cases. Regarding the study as a whole: Clonal expansion from baseline to week 6 occurred in both CD4+ and CD8+ T cells. Among some nonresponders, normalized T-cell clonal expansion was also low.

The source material was CD4+ or CD8+ T cells sorted from blood, sampled in a trial of the OX40 agonist ivuxolimab. The source of this sequence is an adult with an advanced solid tumor such as melanoma, head and neck, liver or kidney cancer. V is TRBV10-1 and J is TRBJ2-1; 8 positions agree with TRBD2. The CDR3, as DNA: TGCGCCAGCAGTGGCACGGGACTAGGAACCCCTACTGAGCAGTTCTTC. Its translation: CASSGTGLGTPTEQFF.